A single sample gave rise to the 8 T cell receptor beta chains below, sequenced in a study of neurological immune-mediated disorders. MiXCR, applied by TCRdb to the 5' RACE reads, yields one record per CDR3 protein. The table has roughly 39,000 distinct CDR3 sequences, around 7.2% seen once. Source material: CD4+ T cells from blood. The receptors here all came from a man aged 45 to 65 in good health.

This clonotype has ten or more counts. J is TRBJ2-7 and V is TRBV25-1; D is uncertain. Germline V gene sequence: CDR1 MGHDK, CDR2 SYGVNS. Trimming removed 3 bases at V and 2 bases at J, with 8 bases between. The CDR3 runs 13 residues. The CDR3, as DNA: TGTGCCAGCAGTGATGGAGACACCTACGAGCAGTACTTC. Translated, it gives CASSDGDTYEQYF.

This clonotype was found many times. The chain couples TRBV20-1 to TRBJ2-4; 14 bases align to TRBD2. CDR1 is DFQATT, CDR2 SNEGSKA, per germline (reference sequence). V was pared by 2 bases and J by 6 bases, with 9 bases of the junction left unmatched. This CDR3 has 17 amino acids. The CDR3 sequence: CSARSWGLAGARNIQYF. As DNA, the CDR3 is TGCAGTGCTAGATCGTGGGGACTAGCGGGAGCGAGAAACATTCAGTACTTC.

The V call is TRBV20-1, the J call TRBJ2-2; D is undetermined. Germline lookup yields CDR1 DFQATT and CDR2 SNEGSKA (reference sequence). The CDR3 is 15 residues long. Trimming removed 6 bases from V and 0 bases from J, with 14 bases in between. The CDR3 is CSASPYRANTGELFF. The CDR3 nucleotides are TGCAGTGCCAGCCCGTACAGAGCGAACACCGGGGAGCTGTTTTTT.

This clonotype was recorded at least ten times. The V call is TRBV20-1, the J call TRBJ2-2; D remains unclear. The V gene's germline CDR1 is DFQATT and CDR2 SNEGSKA (reference sequence). The CDR3 has 13 amino acids. With 5 bases removed from V and 6 bases from J, the gap between germline ends came to 13 bases. The CDR3 DNA sequence: TGCAGTGCTTCAGACTTGCCCCCCGGGGAGCTGTTTTTT. This codes for CSASDLPPGELFF.

The chain combines TRBV5-6 with TRBJ2-7; a possible D gene is TRBD2 (5 bases). CDR3 length: 14 amino acids. Between the trimmed V and J ends, which lost 4 bases and 5 bases, there was a span of 16 bases. In germline, CDR1 is SGHDT, CDR2 YYEEEE. The CDR3 nucleotides are TGTGCCAGCAGCCGGCTTGGAGGATTGGACGAGCAGTACTTC. The encoded protein is CASSRLGGLDEQYF.

This clonotype came up many times. The chain carries TRBV7-2 and TRBJ2-5; 8 nucleotides match TRBD1. Trimming cost V 5 bases and J 5 bases; bases outside gene matches: 4. Germline V gene lookup returns CDR1 SGHTA and CDR2 FQGNSA. This CDR3 is 13 amino acids long. The CDR3 region has the DNA TGTGCCAGCAGCCGACAGGGGTCGGAGACCCAGTACTTC. This gives the protein CASSRQGSETQYF.

This clonotype has at least ten counts. This chain uses TRBV11-2 with TRBJ2-5; possibly TRBD2 for D (5 bases). Trimming took off 4 bases at V and 5 bases at J, with 11 bases between the two ends. Germline V gene lookup returns CDR1 SGHAT and CDR2 FQNNGV. The CDR3 consists of 13 residues. The CDR3 is CASSWGSVETQYF. The CDR3 DNA reads TGTGCCAGCAGCTGGGGTAGCGTGGAGACCCAGTACTTC.

This clonotype was detected ten times or more. The genes are TRBV28 and TRBJ2-7; D uncertain. V dropped 11 bases and J dropped 5 bases, with 7 bases sitting between them. Germline CDR1 MDHEN, CDR2 SYDVKM. The CDR3 has 9 residues. Written as DNA, the CDR3 is TGTGCCGTCCGTCACGAGCAGTACTTC. Translating gives CAVRHEQYF.